This T cell receptor (beta chain) was captured by sequencing in a study of blood T cell repertoires in COVID-19. Participants came from about 23 US areas, aged about 18 to 100 years. Recovered Cohort 3 donors showed two negative PCRs, clearance, or symptom resolution. Germline CDR1 and CDR2: LNHDA and SQIVND (reference sequence). The CDR3 covers 14 residues. The germline V and J ends were trimmed by 3 bases and 5 bases, with 8 bases remaining between them. Clones were read by immunoSEQ multiplex PCR, and TCRdb kept only the in-frame ones, dropping some. This sample has 200,000 to 300,000 clones, with about 83% found just once.

The chain combines TRBV19 with TRBJ1-6; D is uncertain. Sequencing was carried out using PBMCs or T cells enriched from blood (not recorded which). This clonotype was obtained from a woman aged 45-65 years who had recovered from COVID-19. CDR3 nucleotides: TGTGCCAGTAGTATTGGCAGGAATAATTCACCCCTCCACTTT. This encodes CASSIGRNNSPLHF.